This note documents a single TCR beta chain sequence. Its antigen is still unknown. The data were taken from a study of vaccination and CD4 T cells after COVID-19. Stated treatment: approximately 9-day PBMC culture with coronavirus spike peptide pools or control peptides (ViraFEST assay). Before TCRs were sequenced, ViraFEST expanded antigen-specific T cells with peptide pools. Having spent 10 days in culture, CD4+ T cells were then isolated by negative selection. The CDR3 consists of 17 residues. V dropped 2 bases and J dropped 1; count of bases not matched to a gene: 10. Germline V CDR1 and CDR2: DFQATT, SNEGSKA (reference sequence). With the Oncomine TCR Beta short-read assay, DNA from cultured CD4+ T cells was sequenced. TCRdb independently ran MiXCR on the PCR reads; one entry per CDR3 protein. The repertoire holds some 11,000 distinct CDR3 sequences, more than 45% seen once, with 20% to 25% in the top ten.

The chain carries TRBV20-1 and TRBJ2-3; 9 positions agree with TRBD2. The specimen was CD4+ T cells from blood, cultured in vitro. The source of this sequence is a human donor who had recovered from COVID-19. The chain's CDR3 is CSARTVKREDGTDTQYF. The CDR3 nucleotides read TGCAGTGCTAGAACCGTCAAGCGGGAGGACGGCACAGATACGCAGTATTTT.